This T cell receptor (beta chain) was profiled in a study of PD-L1 blockade in urothelial cancer. Study in general: The patients had undergone anywhere from 0 to 3 prior chemotherapy regimens.

As for time point: pretreatment peripheral blood. Sequencing used immunoSEQ multiplex PCR; TCRdb keeps in-frame clones, though not all of them. The sample consists of roughly 56,000 clones, just over 85% of them appearing once. In germline, CDR1 is DFQATT, CDR2 SNEGSKA (reference sequence). This CDR3 has 11 amino acids. V was cut by 5 bases and J by 9 bases, with 11 bases left in between. This clonotype originated in a man in his sixties with urothelial cancer. Here the sequenced sample was PBMCs, taken around atezolizumab (anti-PD-L1) treatment. The gene calls are TRBV20-1 and TRBJ2-1, with D possibly matching TRBD2 (6 bases). This CDR3 is CSASLASEQFF. CDR3 bases: TGCAGTGCTTCGCTAGCGAGTGAGCAGTTCTTC.